These 9 T cell receptor beta chains came from one sample sequenced in a study of identical twins. TCRdb re-called the 5' RACE reads through MiXCR, storing one row per CDR3 protein. Among more than 1.5 million distinct CDR3 sequences, 25% to 35% were seen once, and the ten largest hold 0.27%. The sequenced material came from cord blood. These receptors all come from a newborn girl in good health.

The chain combines TRBV15 with TRBJ1-2; tentative D call: TRBD1 (5 bases). Germline V lookup: CDR1 LNHNV, CDR2 YYDKDF (reference sequence). There are 17 residues in the CDR3. V shed 2 bases and J shed 3 bases, with 19 bases lying between them. The CDR3 is CATSRIQRPIGDYGYTF. The CDR3 bases are TGTGCCACCAGCAGAATCCAAAGACCGATAGGGGACTATGGCTACACCTTC.

This clonotype was seen a handful of times. The CDR3 is CASSRLAGNPYQETQYF. The CDR3 DNA is TGTGCCAGCAGCCGACTAGCGGGGAACCCCTACCAAGAGACCCAGTACTTC. The rearrangement links TRBV3-1 to TRBJ2-5, with TRBD2 identical over 11 bases. In germline, CDR1 is LGHDT, CDR2 YNNKEL (reference sequence). V was clipped by 4 bases and J by 0 bases; unmatched bases: 7. This CDR3 contains 17 residues.

This clonotype showed up just once. Compared with germline, one end of the junction differs, possibly owing to a read error. The chain carries TRBV20-1 and TRBJ2-1; D may be TRBD2 (7 bases). The CDR3 spans 15 residues. The germline CDR1 and CDR2 sequences are DFQATT and SNEGSKA (reference sequence). The CDR3, as DNA: TGCAGTGCTAGAGGAGGCGGGGGTAGGGACAATGGGCAGTTCTTC. It is translated as CSARGGGGRDNGQFF.

This clonotype was detected many times. The chain is built from TRBV10-3 and TRBJ2-1, with D unresolved. The V gene lost 0 bases and the J gene lost 0 bases, with 6 bases spanning the gap. The CDR3 consists of 15 residues. The germline CDR1 and CDR2 sequences are ENHRY and SYGVKD. CDR3 nucleotide sequence: TGTGCCATCAGTGAGTCTGGCATCTCCTACAATGAGCAGTTCTTC. Translating it yields CAISESGISYNEQFF.

This clonotype showed up many times. V is TRBV12-3 or TRBV12-4 and J is TRBJ2-3; D is ambiguous. Trimming cost V 4 bases and J 0 bases, with 8 bases left between them. CDR3 size: 14 residues. The DNA for the CDR3 is TGTGCCAGCAGTTCCTTAGATAGCACAGATACGCAGTATTTT. Translation gives CASSSLDSTDTQYF.

The chain uses TRBV20-1 and TRBJ1-2, with D perhaps TRBD1 (6 bases). This CDR3 is 13 amino acids long. CDR1 and CDR2 from the germline V gene are DFQATT and SNEGSKA (reference sequence). Trimming pared 6 bases from V and 3 bases from J, leaving 14 bases between. This CDR3 reads CSAGEGVDYGYTF. DNA of the CDR3: TGCAGTGCCGGAGAGGGGGTAGACTATGGCTACACCTTC.

This clonotype appeared a few times. The chain recombines TRBV29-1 with TRBJ2-4; D gene uncertain. CDR1 is SQVTM and CDR2 is ANQGSEA in the germline V gene. This CDR3 comprises 13 residues. The ends were cut back, 4 bases at V and 1 base at J, with 8 bases in the middle. CDR3 sequence reads: CSVAVVAKNIQYF. The CDR3 region has the DNA TGCAGCGTTGCGGTAGTTGCCAAAAACATTCAGTACTTC.

V usage is TRBV6-1 and J usage is TRBJ2-1, with 12 bases identical to TRBD2. The CDR3 covers 17 residues. From germline, CDR1 is MNHNS and CDR2 SASEGT. V lost 6 bases, J lost 6 bases, and 12 bases stayed unmatched. The CDR3 sequence is CASSRAMTSGRANEQFF. CDR3 sequence (DNA): TGTGCCAGCAGCCGCGCGATGACTAGCGGGAGAGCCAATGAGCAGTTCTTC.

The J gene is TRBJ2-4, the V gene TRBV20-1, with D possibly matching TRBD2 (5 bases). V dropped 5 bases and J dropped 8 bases, with 10 bases sitting between them. Germline CDR1 and CDR2: DFQATT and SNEGSKA (reference sequence). The CDR3 has 11 amino acids. The CDR3 reads CSAGSWDIQYF. The CDR3 DNA is TGCAGTGCTGGGAGTTGGGACATTCAGTACTTC.